A selection of T cell receptor beta chains follows, all from one sample in a study of shared clonotypes between healthy human individuals. Measured with immunoSEQ multiplex PCR; TCRdb has only the in-frame clones, and not every one. The data contain some 2.1 million clones, about 93% of them singletons. Input material: naive CD8+ T cells from PBMCs. These receptors came from a man aged 18 to 29 in good health. Some clones in this sample may be carry-over from other donors' samples. CDR3s include the opening cysteine and the closing phenylalanine or tryptophan. A D gene is named only where the DNA matches it firmly. Clone size appears in some rows only: once, few, many, or a class for an expanded clone.

D	V	size	length	J	DNA	CDR3
TRBD1	TRBV9	.	13	TRBJ2-7	TGTGCCAGCAGCGCCCGGACAGGGCGGGAGCAGTACTTC	CASSARTGREQYF
TRBD1	TRBV5-4	.	15	TRBJ1-1	TGTGCCAGCAGCTACGACAGGGCGGTGAACACTGAAGCTTTCTTT	CASSYDRAVNTEAFF
TRBD2	TRBV7-9	once	15	TRBJ2-1	TGTGCCAGCAGCTACCCAGCGGGAGTAAGGAATGAGCAGTTCTTC	CASSYPAGVRNEQFF
.	TRBV7-6	.	14	TRBJ2-7	TGTGCCAGCAGCCCCCTTGGGGATTCCTACGAGCAGTACTTC	CASSPLGDSYEQYF
TRBD1	TRBV6-1	.	16	TRBJ1-2	TGTGCCAGCAGTGCTACCCTTGGACAGGGTATAGGGGGCTACACCTTC	CASSATLGQGIGGYTF
.	TRBV29-1	few	11	TRBJ1-1	TGCAGCGTGATCCGGGACGGTGAAGCTTTCTTT	CSVIRDGEAFF
.	TRBV27	once	13	TRBJ2-7	TGTGCCAGCAGGACACTAGGGAACTACGAGCAGTACTTC	CASRTLGNYEQYF
.	TRBV14	.	13	TRBJ1-1	TGTGCCAGCAGGGTTGCTCTAACCACTGAAGCTTTCTTT	CASRVALTTEAFF
.	TRBV28	.	13	TRBJ1-1	TGTGCCAGTCAGCCGGGTTTGAACACTGAAGCTTTCTTT	CASQPGLNTEAFF
.	TRBV27	.	15	TRBJ2-5	TGTGCCAGCAGCCCGGGCATAGGGGGGCGTGAGACCCAGTACTTC	CASSPGIGGRETQYF
TRBD2	TRBV13	.	17	TRBJ2-5	TGTGCCAGCAGCTCTTGGGCGGCTAGCGGGAGCGCCGAGACCCAGTACTTC	CASSSWAASGSAETQYF
TRBD1	TRBV6-5	few	13	TRBJ1-1	TGTGCCAGCAGTCAGGACAGGGGGACTGAAGCTTTCTTT	CASSQDRGTEAFF
.	TRBV30	.	13	TRBJ1-1	TGTGCCTGGAGTGTAGGGGGGGGCACTGAAGCTTTCTTT	CAWSVGGGTEAFF
.	TRBV7-6	.	13	TRBJ1-1	TGTGCCAGCAGCTTAGGAAAGAACACTGAAGCTTTCTTT	CASSLGKNTEAFF
TRBD2	TRBV28	.	16	TRBJ2-3	TGTGCCAGCAGTTGGGGACTAGCGGAAAGCACAGATACGCAGTATTTT	CASSWGLAESTDTQYF
TRBD1	TRBV28	.	14	TRBJ2-7	TGTGCCAGCAGGCAGGGACAGGGCGGGGACGAGCAGTACTTC	CASRQGQGGDEQYF
.	TRBV6-6	.	13	TRBJ1-2	TGTGCCAGCAGTTACCGAGTGGACTATGGCTACACCTTC	CASSYRVDYGYTF
TRBD1	TRBV9	once	14	TRBJ1-4	TGTGCCAGCAGCGCCGGGACAGGGGTTGAAAAACTGTTTTTT	CASSAGTGVEKLFF
TRBD2	TRBV7-2	.	16	TRBJ2-1	TGTGCCAGCAGCTTAGGGTTTTGGGGGAGGGCCGAAGAGCAGTTCTTC	CASSLGFWGRAEEQFF
.	TRBV19	.	14	TRBJ1-1	TGTGCCAGTAGTATGACCCCAATAGGCACTGAAGCTTTCTTT	CASSMTPIGTEAFF
.	TRBV9	.	15	TRBJ2-7	TGTGCCAGCAGCGTAGGTGGGCACGTACTCTACGAGCAGTACTTC	CASSVGGHVLYEQYF
TRBD1	TRBV9	.	17	TRBJ2-7	TGTGCCAGCAGCGTAGGAAGGGGAGGGACAGGGGTCCACGAGCAGTACTTC	CASSVGRGGTGVHEQYF
.	TRBV7-9	.	11	TRBJ1-1	TGTGCCAGCAACTCACACCAGGAAGCTTTCTTT	CASNSHQEAFF
.	TRBV5-6	.	11	TRBJ2-2	TGTGCCAGCAGCTTTGCTGGGGAGCTGTTTTTT	CASSFAGELFF
.	TRBV21-1	.	15	TRBJ2-7	TGTGCCAGCAGCAAAGGGGACAGATTCTCCTACGAGCAGTACTTC	CASSKGDRFSYEQYF
TRBD1	TRBV4-3	.	17	TRBJ1-1	TGCGCCAGCAGCCAAGTTTCCCAGGGGGGACCGAACACTGAAGCTTTCTTT	CASSQVSQGGPNTEAFF
.	TRBV27	.	13	TRBJ2-4	TGTGCCAGCAGTCCCCTCTCCAAAAACATTCAGTACTTC	CASSPLSKNIQYF
.	TRBV28	.	14	TRBJ2-1	TGTGCCAGCAGTCCGCCGGACCCGTACAATGAGCAGTTCTTC	CASSPPDPYNEQFF
.	TRBV7-3	once	12	TRBJ2-2	TGTGCCAGCAGTTTCACGGCCGGGGAGCTGTTTTTT	CASSFTAGELFF